These 29 T cell receptor beta chains were all obtained from the same sample, sequenced in a study of metastatic and nonmetastatic thyroid tumors. TCRdb ran MiXCR on the PCR reads. The profile shows under 55,000 clones, about a sixth of them singletons. Each patient came to thyroid surgery without any prior treatment (of any kind). Sequenced: blood. Receptors originate from a female donor with papillary thyroid cancer or a benign thyroid nodule (not recorded which). Some clones in this sample may be carry-over from other donors' samples.

This clone has ten or more counts. The chain carries TRBV5-5 and TRBJ2-1; the match to TRBD2 covers 11 bases. With V trimmed by 2 bases and J by 15 bases, 7 bases remained unmatched. Germline CDR1 reads SGHKS; CDR2 reads YYEKEE (reference sequence). The CDR3 covers 13 residues. The CDR3 nucleotides read TGTGCCAGCAGCTTAGAACTAGCGGGAGTACCGTTCTTC. Translation gives CASSLELAGVPFF.

V is TRBV27 and J is TRBJ2-7; 7 bases are a match to TRBD2. The CDR3 has 15 amino acids. Germline assignment: CDR1 MNHEY and CDR2 SMNVEV (reference sequence). J was trimmed by 4 bases and V by 5 bases; bases with no gene match: 11. CDR3 sequence: CASSSDSGKSYEQYF. In DNA form, the CDR3 reads TGTGCCAGCAGTAGCGACAGCGGGAAATCATACGAGCAGTACTTC.

This clone was seen repeatedly, ten times or more. This may stem from a read error, because a much larger clone lies one nucleotide away. The sample contains more than one DNA sequence encoding this CDR3. The chain has TRBV20-1 and TRBJ1-5; 9 nucleotides agree with TRBD1. V gave up 5 bases and J gave up 2 bases; unmatched junction bases: 10. The CDR3 contains 16 residues. Germline V gene lookup returns CDR1 DFQATT and CDR2 SNEGSKA (reference sequence). This chain's CDR3 is CSAGGQGRLGNQPQHF. CDR3 nucleotide sequence: TGCAGTGCTGGTGGACAGGGGAGGCTAGGCAATCAGCCCCAGCATTTT.

In the case of this clone: A much larger clone is a single base away; this may be a read error. The chain carries TRBV7-8 and TRBJ2-5; D gene uncertain. Germline values: CDR1 SGHVS, CDR2 FQNEAQ. The CDR3 runs to 11 residues. Trimming stripped 5 bases from V and 7 bases from J, with 8 bases between. CDR3 bases: TGTGCCAGCAGCGCGTTGGTGACCCAGTACTTC. This translates into CASSALVTQYF.

This clone was found a few times. J is TRBJ2-1 and V is TRBV6-1, with D possibly being TRBD1 (5 bases). V lost 7 bases and J lost 0, with 13 bases in between. The V gene's germline CDR1 is MNHNS and CDR2 SASEGT. The CDR3 sequence is 15 residues long. The CDR3 loop reads CASIRDSSSYNEQFF. DNA of the CDR3: TGTGCCAGCATACGTGACAGTAGCTCCTACAATGAGCAGTTCTTC.

This clone was seen ten or more times. This chain joins TRBV28 and TRBJ1-2; D perhaps matches TRBD1 (5 bases). This CDR3 comprises 15 residues. Trimming stripped 5 bases from V and 1 base from J, with 14 bases between. The V gene's germline CDR1 is MDHEN and CDR2 SYDVKM. In DNA, the CDR3 is TGTGCCAGCAGTCCCCAGGGTTTCAATAACTATGGCTACACCTTC. Translating gives CASSPQGFNNYGYTF.

This clone was detected only a few times. An end of the junction differs from the germline gene, which may be a read error. J is TRBJ2-1 and V is TRBV6-2 or TRBV6-3; 8 nucleotides align to TRBD2. The CDR3 consists of 16 residues. Germline lookup yields CDR1 MNHEY and CDR2 SVGEGT. CDR3 sequence reads: CASSYSRVTSGRPQFF. The CDR3, as DNA: TGTGCTAGCAGTTACTCGAGGGTAACTAGCGGAAGGCCACAGTTCTTC.

The gene calls are TRBV6-1 and TRBJ2-7; D perhaps matches TRBD2 (6 bases). The germline V gene encodes CDR1 MNHNS and CDR2 SASEGT. This CDR3 comprises 14 residues. The V end lost 8 bases, the J end lost 3 bases, and 17 bases lay between the germline ends. This chain's CDR3 is CASGSLAPFYEQYF. CDR3 nucleotide sequence: TGTGCCAGCGGGTCACTAGCTCCATTCTACGAGCAGTACTTC.

This clone came up many times. The chain recombines TRBV20-1 with TRBJ2-7, with 10 bases matching TRBD1. The germline CDR1 and CDR2 sequences are DFQATT and SNEGSKA (reference sequence). Germline trimming cut 2 bases from V and 4 bases from J; bases unmatched to any gene: 11. The CDR3 runs 16 residues. The CDR3 region has the DNA TGCAGTGCTAGAAGGCACCCCGGGACAGGGGCTTACGAGCAGTACTTC. Its protein product is CSARRHPGTGAYEQYF.

This clone was seen a handful of times. An end of the junction differs from the germline gene, which may be a read error. V gene TRBV13 combines with J gene TRBJ2-7, with 10 bases that match TRBD1. CDR1 PRHDT and CDR2 FYEKMQ come from the germline V gene (reference sequence). There are 15 residues in the CDR3. CDR3 DNA sequence: TGTGCCGGCAGCTTAGGGACAGGGGTGGTCGACGAGCAGTACTTC. Encoded protein: CAGSLGTGVVDEQYF.

Ten or more counts support this clone. The J gene is TRBJ2-3, the V gene TRBV10-3, with D possibly being TRBD2 (5 bases). V dropped 0 bases and J dropped 2 bases, with 6 bases sitting between them. CDR3 length: 14 residues. Germline CDR1 is ENHRY and CDR2 is SYGVKD. The CDR3 spells CAISESTTTDTQYF. CDR3 nucleotides: TGTGCCATCAGTGAGTCGACTACCACAGATACGCAGTATTTT.

The gene calls are TRBV5-6 and TRBJ1-2, with D possibly TRBD1 on 6 matching bases. Trimming removed 0 bases from V and 2 bases from J, with 20 bases in between. The germline CDR1 and CDR2 sequences are SGHDT and YYEEEE. This CDR3 has 18 residues. The CDR3 DNA reads as TGTGCCAGCAGCTTGGATGGGGGCAACCTCATTGAAAACTATGGCTACACCTTC. It encodes CASSLDGGNLIENYGYTF. Full variable domain (remainder filled in from reference TRBV5-6 and TRBJ1-2): DAGVTQSPTHLIKTRGQQVTLRCSPKSGHDTVSWYQQALGQGPQFIFQYYEEEERQRGNFPDRFSGHQFPNYSSELNVNALLLGDSALYLCASSLDGGNLIENYGYTFGSGTRLTVV.

Ten or more counts support this clone. The chain has TRBV12-5 and TRBJ1-1, with D possibly TRBD1 on 6 matching bases. This CDR3 is 13 amino acids long. Trimming took 7 bases from V and 8 from J, leaving 17 bases between them. From germline, CDR1 is LGHNT and CDR2 FRNRAP. The CDR3 reads CASENGGGDEAFF. In DNA form, the CDR3 reads TGTGCTAGTGAAAATGGGGGGGGCGACGAAGCTTTCTTT.

The table lists this clone with many counts. V gene TRBV6-1 combines with J gene TRBJ2-7; 12 bases match TRBD1. The germline V gene has CDR1 MNHNS and CDR2 SASEGT. Trimming took 6 bases from V and 5 from J; bases not matched to a gene: 8. There are 15 residues in the CDR3. The CDR3 DNA sequence: TGTGCCAGCAGGACCGGGACAGGGGGCGTCAACGAGCAGTACTTC. Residues: CASRTGTGGVNEQYF.

Many counts were recorded for this clone. This chain uses TRBV2 with TRBJ2-1; 7 bases line up with TRBD2. V was clipped by 2 bases and J by 9 bases; unmatched bases: 10. The germline CDR1 and CDR2 sequences are SNHLY and FYNNEI. CDR3 length: 15 residues. The CDR3 sequence is CASSELRGGTIEQFF. The CDR3 DNA reads TGTGCCAGCAGTGAACTACGGGGAGGGACGATTGAGCAGTTCTTC.

Note on this clone: Just one base apart from a much larger clone, this may be a read error. V gene TRBV29-1 combines with J gene TRBJ2-7; D unresolved. CDR3 length equals 12 residues. From germline, CDR1 is SQVTM and CDR2 ANQGSEA. Trimming shortened V by 6 bases and J by 5 bases, and 14 bases separated the two germline ends. The CDR3: CSVRHHGNEQYF. Written as DNA, the CDR3 is TGCAGCGTGAGACACCATGGGAACGAGCAGTACTTC.

This clone was counted ten times or more. The rearrangement joins TRBV20-1 to TRBJ2-7, with D perhaps TRBD2 (6 bases). Germline CDR1 and CDR2: DFQATT and SNEGSKA (reference sequence). This CDR3 has 15 amino acids. Trimming stripped 0 bases from V and 3 bases from J, with 15 bases between. The CDR3 region has the DNA TGCAGTGCTAGAGATCCTGGGGGGTTTAGCTACGAGCAGTACTTC. Translation: CSARDPGGFSYEQYF.

This clone has only one observation. The genes are TRBV7-9 and TRBJ2-5; 8 bases agree with TRBD2. This CDR3 is built from 16 residues. The J segment lost 2 bases and the V segment lost 4 bases, leaving 9 bases of the junction unmatched. Germline V gene lookup returns CDR1 SEHNR and CDR2 FQNEAQ (reference sequence). The DNA for the CDR3 is TGTGCCAGCAGCTCTCGCGATAGCGGGATGCAAGAGACCCAGTACTTC. Protein: CASSSRDSGMQETQYF.

As regards this clone: A much more abundant neighbour one base away suggests this may be a read error. CDR3 region: CASSFQREDIQYF. The CDR3 nucleotides read TGTGCCAGCAGTTTCCAACGTGAGGACATTCAGTACTTC. The chain uses TRBV28 and TRBJ2-7; D not resolved. The J call may be in error: the DNA end matches TRBJ2-4 better. The CDR3 runs 13 residues. Germline V gene sequence: CDR1 MDHEN, CDR2 SYDVKM.

This clone was picked up a small number of times. This chain links TRBV12-3 or TRBV12-4 with TRBJ2-2; tentative D call: TRBD2 (6 bases). With 5 bases removed from V and 13 bases from J, the gap between germline ends came to 23 bases. This CDR3 has 15 residues. The CDR3 sequence is CASSQDAGIGGGLFF. The CDR3 nucleotides read TGTGCCAGCAGTCAGGACGCGGGGATAGGTGGCGGGCTGTTTTTT.

As concerns this clone: A much bigger clone sits one base away, suggesting this may be a read error. This sequence joins TRBV7-9 and TRBJ2-6; D not certain. The CDR3 consists of 13 residues. Per germline, CDR1 SEHNR and CDR2 FQNEAQ (reference sequence). The V end was cut by 8 bases, the J end by 6 bases, with 11 bases between. CDR3 in DNA: TGTGCCAGCGGCAACTATGTGGCCAACGTCCTGACTTTC. Translation: CASGNYVANVLTF.

The chain couples TRBV12-3 or TRBV12-4 to TRBJ2-1; 7 bases map to TRBD1. V was clipped by 7 bases and J by 9 bases; unmatched bases: 9. This CDR3 is 13 amino acids long. The CDR3 spells CASILKTGFEQFF. Here the CDR3 DNA reads TGTGCCAGCATTCTAAAGACAGGGTTTGAGCAGTTCTTC.

Many counts were recorded for this clone. V gene TRBV7-6 combines with J gene TRBJ2-1; 9 bases align to TRBD2. V shed 0 bases, J shed 6 bases, and the junction held 9 bases outside the gene matches. Germline V gene sequence: CDR1 SGHVS, CDR2 FNYEAQ. The CDR3 is 17 residues long. The CDR3 DNA reads TGTGCCAGCAGCTTAGCCCTAGCGGGATTCCCTGGCAATGAGCAGTTCTTC. Protein sequence: CASSLALAGFPGNEQFF.

The chain recombines TRBV20-1 with TRBJ1-2; 7 nucleotides agree with TRBD1. The ends lost 5 bases at V and 8 bases at J; junction bases unmatched: 14. Germline loops: CDR1 DFQATT, CDR2 SNEGSKA (reference sequence). The CDR3 spans 14 residues. The CDR3 bases are TGCAGTGCTTACGGGACAGAGCCCTCGGAGGGCTACACCTTC. As protein: CSAYGTEPSEGYTF.

This clone was detected a few times. The conserved phenylalanine or tryptophan is not found at the CDR3 terminus, so this likely reflects a read error. The chain carries TRBV28 and TRBJ1-6, with D perhaps matching TRBD1 (6 bases). This CDR3 spans 16 amino acids. From germline, CDR1 is MDHEN and CDR2 SYDVKM. In nucleotides, the CDR3 is TGTGAAAGCAGTGCGAAGGGGGGGCGCCGTAATTCACCCCTCCACTCT. Translation: CESSAKGGRRNSPLHS.

In its sample, this clone was seen many times. V is TRBV29-1 and J is TRBJ2-5, with D perhaps TRBD1 (5 bases). The V and J ends lost 4 bases and 0 bases respectively, with 15 bases between them. CDR1 is SQVTM and CDR2 is ANQGSEA in the germline V gene. This CDR3 region has 15 residues. The CDR3 DNA reads TGCAGCGTTGGCCCCAGGGCAGGGTACCAAGAGACCCAGTACTTC. Protein: CSVGPRAGYQETQYF.

Many counts were recorded for this clone. CDR3 in DNA: TGTGCCAGCAGTACCCGGTTAGGCAATCAGCCCCAGCATTTT. Amino acids: CASSTRLGNQPQHF. This chain joins TRBV28 and TRBJ1-5; D is unresolved. Germline V gene sequence: CDR1 MDHEN, CDR2 SYDVKM. This CDR3 comprises 14 residues. Trimming removed 5 bases at V and 2 bases at J, with 10 bases between.

This clone has just a few counts. A read error is likely, as this CDR3 ends without the conserved phenylalanine or tryptophan. CDR3 bases: TGTGCCAGCAGTGCGAGCGGGAGAGGAGGAGAGACCCAGTACTCA. Its translation is CASSASGRGGETQYS. J is TRBJ2-5 and V is TRBV6-2 or TRBV6-3; 8 bases are shared with TRBD2. The ends lost 5 bases at V and 4 bases at J; junction bases unmatched: 9. There are 15 residues in the CDR3. The germline CDR1 and CDR2 sequences are MNHEY and SVGEGT.

This clone was counted only a few times. This chain uses TRBV28 with TRBJ2-6; TRBD1 aligns across 7 bases. The CDR3 contains 15 residues. Per the germline V gene, CDR1 is MDHEN and CDR2 is SYDVKM. Trimming removed 4 bases from V and 18 bases from J; junction bases left unmatched: 18. The CDR3 DNA reads TGTGCCAGCAGTTCCTCCGCGACAGGGCACCGTCCCGGGACTTTC. Amino acid sequence: CASSSSATGHRPGTF.